This T cell receptor (beta chain) came from a study of blood T cells in healthy people across ages (dated by TCRdb to about 2015). Notes on the research overall: In model experiments, roughly one uniquely barcoded TCR beta cDNA molecule per two T cells was captured by template switching. Two additional independent replicas of 1 million unique cDNA reads from the same blood draw were analyzed for two donors (one aged 18 to 29 and one aged 80 or older). To avoid experimental bias, donors of different ages were randomly spread across the sequencing lanes. The donors were divided into four age groups: young (average about 15 years), middle-aged (approximately 41), aged (about 61) and long-lived (about 90). To track age-related changes in TCR beta repertoire diversity, the study relied on deep sequencing normalized with unique cDNA molecular identifiers. Findings and caveats that apply to the study as a whole: Observed TCR beta diversity per million T cells fell roughly linearly with age, and a significant reduction was already apparent by age around 40. Estimates of total diversity based on one million sequenced T cells were considered lower bounds and underestimates. Because the CMV infection status of the donors was unknown, age-related changes in expanded clonotypes may potentially have been confounded. There was a strong correlation between observed TCR beta diversity and the percentage of naive T cells measured by flow cytometry. Bulk unsorted PBMC profiling prevented conclusive comparison of naive and antigen-experienced compartments. The long-lived group showed more naive CD4+ T cells, fewer expanded clones and increased TCR diversity than the aged group, suggesting age selection.

Library preparation employed 5' RACE. These reads were obtained on an Illumina HiSeq 2500. A second PCR of about 6 to 11 cycles was run with a J-beta primer mix and a sample-barcoded 5' primer. A template-switch 5' adaptor carrying 12 random nucleotides introduced a unique molecular identifier onto each TCR beta cDNA molecule. Each sample yielded at least 2.5 million CDR3-containing paired-end reads. First-strand cDNA synthesis was performed from all RNA using the Mint cDNA synthesis kit, with priming by a TRBC-specific oligonucleotide. Following uracil-DNA glycosylase treatment, a first 18-cycle PCR with universal primers M1SS and BC2_uni_R was performed on all cDNA. The study's processing was this. Normalization of each sample was performed by random selection of 1 million high-quality reads, each carrying a distinct molecular identifier. Instead of being binned into consensus sequences, reads that shared molecular identifiers were thrown out. MiTCR, run with a Q25 quality threshold and the strictest error-elimination algorithm, handled CDR3 identification, clonotype clustering and error correction. A nonparametric unseen species model with Euler transformation was used to estimate lower-bound total TCR beta diversity. The public sequencing data were trimmed at Q25 with fastp and processed into clonotypes with MiXCR by TCRdb, which kept only in-frame beta chains. For every CDR3 protein sequence, its rows merge into one entry that carries the most common genes and DNA. Here the V and J calls rest on TCRdb's processing, not on the authors' analysis. The sample table shows about 800,000 distinct CDR3 sequences, and more than 45% are seen once. The ten largest clones represent roughly 22% of the sample.

The donors were roughly 38 Caucasian individuals from Russia, aged about 6 to 95 years, who were systemically healthy. Around 9.8 milliliters of peripheral blood were collected from each donor into EDTA-treated Vacutainer tubes. Ficoll-Paque density-gradient centrifugation was used to isolate PBMCs, with at least 7 million per sample. Total RNA was extracted from PBMCs with Trizol reagent, with at least 5 micrograms obtained per sample. Naive CD45RAhigh/CD27high T cell percentages were measured by flow cytometry on a PBMC aliquot from every donor. CDR1 DFQATT and CDR2 SNEGSKA were looked up in the germline V gene (reference sequence). Spanning cysteine to phenylalanine, the CDR3 consists of 14 amino acids. The retained sequence is limited to the CDR3, 42 bases, with the frame set at the first base. Compared with germline, V lacks 3 bases and J lacks 4 bases; bases without a gene match: 7. Concerning this clonotype: There is no known antigen for this receptor. No per-base quality is available; no much larger clone lies one base away.

This receptor was identified in a man between 25 and 39 years old in good health. The sample taken for sequencing was blood. The chain employs TRBV20-1 and TRBJ2-3; 7 central nucleotides agree with TRBD2. This receptor has the CDR3 CSARRVGRADTQYF. The nucleotide sequence is given as TGCAGTGCTAGGCGCGTGGGGAGGGCAGATACGCAGTATTTT.